These T cell receptor beta chains were read from a single sample in a study of graft-versus-host responses after intestinal transplantation. Profiling relied on immunoSEQ multiplex PCR, and the TCRdb table lists in-frame clones only, not all of them. The data contain some 5,600 clones, around four fifths of them seen just once; the ten biggest clones take up around 6.5%. The sequences come from ileum tissue, collected about 240 days after intestinal transplant. These receptors all come from a human patient who received an intestinal transplant, so some T cells may come from the graft donor. CDR3s include the opening cysteine and the closing phenylalanine or tryptophan. The D gene is left open where the match is weak. The size entry is marked missing in some rows and otherwise reads once, few, many or a size class.

clone size,V gene,J gene,D gene,CDR3 DNA,CDR3 protein
.,TRBV18,TRBJ1-1,.,TGTGCCAGCTCACGACAGGATTTGGGCACTGAAGCTTTCTTT,CASSRQDLGTEAFF
.,TRBV6-5,TRBJ1-5,.,TGTGCCAGTGGGGGGGGTCAAAGCAATCAGCCCCAGCATTTT,CASGGGQSNQPQHF
.,TRBV5-1,TRBJ2-7,.,TGCGCCAGCCATGACCGGTACGAGCAGTACTTC,CASHDRYEQYF
.,TRBV11-2,TRBJ2-1,TRBD1,TGTGCCAGCAGCATTGGACAGGGGGCCCACAATGAGCAGTTCTTC,CASSIGQGAHNEQFF
once,TRBV4-1,TRBJ1-5,.,TGCGCCAGCAGCCAAGCTTTTCCCAGGGGCGCCAATCAGCCCCAGCATTTT,CASSQAFPRGANQPQHF
few,TRBV5-4,TRBJ1-5,TRBD1,TGTGCCAGCAGCTTTTCAACAGGGGGAGTTGGCAATCAGCCCCAGCATTTT,CASSFSTGGVGNQPQHF
once,TRBV6-1,TRBJ1-3,TRBD1,TGTGCCATCAGTGAGCCACCAGGGGGAAGGTCCGGAAACACCATATATTTT,CAISEPPGGRSGNTIYF
.,TRBV28,TRBJ1-4,TRBD1,TGTGCCAGCAGTTGGGGACAGGGGTTGACTAATGAAAAACTGTTTTTT,CASSWGQGLTNEKLFF
.,TRBV4-1,TRBJ2-6,TRBD1,TGCGCCAGCAGCCGGGCGTATTCGACAGGGTACATCTCTGGGGCCAACGTCCTGACTTTC,CASSRAYSTGYISGANVLTF
.,TRBV5-5,TRBJ1-2,.,TGTGCCAGCAGCTTGGTGCGATCTGCGACCTTC,CASSLVRSATF
.,TRBV19,TRBJ1-2,.,TGTGCCAGTAGCCCGGTTTCTAACTATGGCTACACCTTC,CASSPVSNYGYTF
.,TRBV19,TRBJ1-1,.,TGTGCCAGTAGAAGGGAGGGGAACACTGAAGCTTTCTTT,CASRREGNTEAFF
once,TRBV27,TRBJ2-3,TRBD2,TGTGCCAGCAGTTTAGGCGGGGGGGGCACAGATACGCAGTATTTT,CASSLGGGGTDTQYF
.,TRBV5-5,TRBJ1-3,.,TGTGCCAGCAGCTCCTCCGACAAGCTATCCTCTGGAAACACCATATATTTT,CASSSSDKLSSGNTIYF
.,TRBV6-5,TRBJ1-5,TRBD1,TGTGCCAGCAGGAGACAGGGGAATCAGCCCCAGCATTTT,CASRRQGNQPQHF
.,TRBV6-1,TRBJ2-3,.,TGTGCCAGGCAGGATGGGGACACAGATACGCAGTATTTT,CARQDGDTDTQYF
.,TRBV30,TRBJ2-1,.,TGTGCCTGGAGATTAGGTTTCAAGTCCTACAATGAGCAGTTCTTC,CAWRLGFKSYNEQFF
few,TRBV19,TRBJ1-4,TRBD1,TGTGCCAGTAGTCACGGGACAGTGATTAATGAAAAACTGTTTTTT,CASSHGTVINEKLFF
once,TRBV5-4,TRBJ2-2,TRBD1,TGTGCCAGCAGCTTTAAGGACAGGTGGAACACCGGGGAGCTGTTTTTT,CASSFKDRWNTGELFF
.,TRBV15,TRBJ2-7,.,TGTGCCACCAGCAGAGACCCAGGGCAGGGTGAGCAGTACTTC,CATSRDPGQGEQYF
.,TRBV7-3,TRBJ1-2,TRBD1,TGTGCCAGCAGCTCTCAAGGGGGACAGGGAAATGGCTACACCTTC,CASSSQGGQGNGYTF
.,TRBV5-1,TRBJ2-7,.,TGCGCCAGCACATGGGACACGAGCTCCTACGAGCAGTACTTC,CASTWDTSSYEQYF
.,TRBV18,TRBJ2-3,.,TGTGCCAGCTCAGCCCCCGGGCAGGGTCGGACAGATACGCAGTATTTT,CASSAPGQGRTDTQYF
.,TRBV11-1,TRBJ2-7,TRBD1,TGTGCCAGCAGCGCAGGGACAGGCAACGAGCAGTACTTC,CASSAGTGNEQYF
few,TRBV4-2,TRBJ2-7,.,TGTGCCAGCAGCTTGGAAGTCAGGTTGGACGAGCAGTACTTC,CASSLEVRLDEQYF